This T cell receptor beta chain was captured by sequencing in a study of PD-1 blockade in classical Hodgkin lymphoma. About the research overall: Intravenous infusions of nivolumab 3 mg/kg reached patients every 2 weeks.

To note about this clone: Its target is not known.

Regarding the study as a whole: By C4D1, CD4+ diversity increased significantly, especially in complete responders. Patients newly diagnosed and complete responders had comparable baseline diversity.

The germline V gene encodes CDR1 LGHNA and CDR2 YNFKEQ. This CDR3 comprises 14 residues. V lost 4 bases and J lost 5; bases outside the gene matches: 5. Profiling relied on immunoSEQ multiplex PCR, and the TCRdb table lists in-frame clones only, not all of them. The data show fewer than 15,000 clones, roughly 80% seen once. Autologous stem cell transplantation was followed by relapse in every patient, and brentuximab vedotin exposure varied. Magnetic negative selection was used to purify CD8+ T cells from thawed PBMCs. Relapsed/refractory classical Hodgkin lymphoma patients had complete, partial or progressive responses.

The chain links TRBV4-2 to TRBJ2-7; TRBD2 agrees at 10 bases. This clonotype was obtained from a human donor with classical Hodgkin lymphoma. The sequences come from CD8+ T cells from blood, collected at baseline. CDR3 sequence reads: CASSLSGGNDEQYF. The DNA of the CDR3 is TGTGCCAGCAGCCTTAGCGGGGGGAACGACGAGCAGTACTTC.